This T cell receptor (beta chain) appears in the sequencing data of a study of blood T cell repertoires in COVID-19. Study information: The analysed material was cDNA or gDNA that came from T cells, B-cell-depleted T cells, or PBMCs.

Produced via immunoSEQ multiplex PCR; TCRdb's table is partial and in-frame only. The top ten hold about 18% of the sample, which has about 340,000 clones, roughly 90% seen once. V shed 10 bases, J shed 4 bases, and the junction held 4 bases outside the gene matches. This CDR3 has 13 amino acids. CDR1 and CDR2 from the germline V gene are ENHRY and SYGVKD. Residents of over 20 US areas, aged roughly 18 to 89 years, made up the participants. The source material was PBMCs or T cells enriched from blood (not recorded which). The sequence was collected from a young woman who had recovered from COVID-19. This chain joins TRBV10-3 and TRBJ2-3, with 11 bases identical to TRBD2. The CDR3 coding sequence is TGTGCCACGCTAGCGGGAGGAGCAGATACGCAGTATTTT. Translating gives CATLAGGADTQYF.